This T cell receptor (beta chain) was captured by sequencing in a study of T cell changes during pregnancy in multiple sclerosis. V was clipped by 5 bases and J by 2 bases; unmatched bases: 4. Per the germline V gene, CDR1 is SGHRS and CDR2 is YFSETQ. The CDR3 loop spans 14 amino acids. This table comes from immunoSEQ multiplex PCR, and its TCRdb copy is limited to in-frame clones, with some not included. This table holds about 44,000 clones, roughly nine tenths found once. This clone was seen a handful of times. This sequence originates from a female donor with multiple sclerosis, enrolled in a pregnancy study. The chain links TRBV5-1 to TRBJ2-3; 8 nucleotides agree with TRBD1. The sample was CD4+ T cells from peripheral blood mononuclear cells, taken after pregnancy. CDR3 region: CASSHRGSTDTQYF. The CDR3 DNA sequence: TGCGCCAGCAGTCACAGGGGGTCCACAGATACGCAGTATTTT.